Listed below are T cell receptor beta chains from one sample, sequenced in a study of cytomegalovirus exposure and HLA in healthy donors. Only in-frame clones appear in the TCRdb table, and some are missing; sequencing was by immunoSEQ multiplex PCR. Recorded for this sample: about 140,000 clones. Material: PBMCs. Receptors originate from a male donor in good health and CMV-seronegative. Both conserved end residues are part of each CDR3. A D gene is named only where the DNA matches it firmly.

d_gene: NA
j_gene: TRBJ2-2
v_gene: TRBV19
len: 14
CDR3aa: CASSIAGITGELFF
CDR3nt: TGTGCCAGTAGTATCGCCGGGATTACCGGGGAGCTGTTTTTT

d_gene: NA
j_gene: TRBJ1-4
v_gene: TRBV6-1
len: 13
CDR3aa: CASSLGQTEKLFF
CDR3nt: TGTGCCAGCAGTCTGGGGCAGACGGAAAAACTGTTTTTT

d_gene: TRBD2
j_gene: TRBJ2-2
v_gene: TRBV5-4
len: 16
CDR3aa: CASSLDPGGGTGELFF
CDR3nt: TGTGCCAGCAGCTTGGATCCGGGGGGAGGGACCGGGGAGCTGTTTTTT

d_gene: NA
j_gene: TRBJ1-1
v_gene: TRBV29-1
len: 10
CDR3aa: CSVRNTEAFF
CDR3nt: TGCAGCGTTCGTAACACTGAAGCTTTCTTT

d_gene: TRBD1
j_gene: TRBJ1-5
v_gene: TRBV5-6
len: 14
CDR3aa: CASSLAGQGISQHF
CDR3nt: TGTGCCAGCAGCTTGGCTGGACAGGGGATTTCCCAGCATTTT

d_gene: NA
j_gene: TRBJ1-1
v_gene: TRBV7-9
len: 12
CDR3aa: CASSRENTEAFF
CDR3nt: TGTGCCAGCAGCCGAGAGAACACTGAAGCTTTCTTT

d_gene: TRBD1
j_gene: TRBJ1-2
v_gene: TRBV18
len: 15
CDR3aa: CASSPPTGVLRGYTF
CDR3nt: TGTGCCAGCTCACCACCAACAGGGGTCCTTCGTGGCTACACCTTC

d_gene: TRBD2
j_gene: TRBJ2-7
v_gene: TRBV5-1
len: 16
CDR3aa: CASSFSSGGFSYEQYF
CDR3nt: TGCGCCAGCAGCTTCTCTAGCGGGGGGTTCTCCTACGAGCAGTACTTC

d_gene: NA
j_gene: TRBJ2-7
v_gene: TRBV5-6
len: 13
CDR3aa: CASSVAATYEQYF
CDR3nt: TGTGCCAGCAGCGTAGCGGCCACCTACGAGCAGTACTTC

d_gene: NA
j_gene: TRBJ1-2
v_gene: TRBV10-3
len: 14
CDR3aa: CAISATVSNYGYTF
CDR3nt: TGTGCCATCAGTGCGACAGTTTCTAACTATGGCTACACCTTC

d_gene: NA
j_gene: TRBJ2-7
v_gene: TRBV5-1
len: 13
CDR3aa: CASSPRGSGEQYF
CDR3nt: TGCGCCAGCAGCCCGAGGGGTAGCGGCGAGCAGTACTTC

d_gene: NA
j_gene: TRBJ2-7
v_gene: TRBV29-1
len: 12
CDR3aa: CSVARGSYEQYF
CDR3nt: TGCAGCGTTGCAAGAGGCTCCTACGAGCAGTACTTC

d_gene: TRBD1
j_gene: TRBJ1-2
v_gene: TRBV6-1
len: 13
CDR3aa: CASSPDRVYGYTF
CDR3nt: TGTGCCTCGAGCCCCGACAGGGTCTATGGCTACACCTTC

d_gene: TRBD1
j_gene: TRBJ1-1
v_gene: TRBV7-9
len: 14
CDR3aa: CASSRGQVWDEAFF
CDR3nt: TGTGCCAGCAGTCGAGGACAGGTTTGGGATGAAGCTTTCTTT

d_gene: TRBD2
j_gene: TRBJ2-7
v_gene: TRBV6-1
len: 18
CDR3aa: CASSEVGGQRGFTYEQYF
CDR3nt: TGTGCCAGCAGTGAAGTTGGGGGTCAGCGGGGGTTCACCTACGAGCAGTACTTC

d_gene: TRBD1
j_gene: TRBJ2-7
v_gene: TRBV28
len: 16
CDR3aa: CASRLPTGLGSYEQYF
CDR3nt: TGTGCCAGCAGGCTTCCGACAGGGTTGGGTTCCTACGAGCAGTACTTC

d_gene: NA
j_gene: TRBJ2-7
v_gene: TRBV29-1
len: 12
CDR3aa: CSVREGVHEQYF
CDR3nt: TGCAGCGTCCGAGAAGGGGTCCACGAGCAGTACTTC

d_gene: NA
j_gene: TRBJ1-5
v_gene: TRBV19
len: 14
CDR3aa: CASSIIRGGQPQHF
CDR3nt: TGTGCCAGTAGTATAATCAGGGGTGGACAGCCCCAGCATTTT

d_gene: TRBD1
j_gene: TRBJ1-2
v_gene: TRBV7-9
len: 16
CDR3aa: CASSLTTGALDYGYTF
CDR3nt: TGTGCCAGCAGCTTAACAACAGGGGCATTGGACTATGGCTACACCTTC

d_gene: NA
j_gene: TRBJ1-6
v_gene: TRBV7-9
len: 11
CDR3aa: CASSSDSPLHF
CDR3nt: TGTGCCAGCAGCTCCGATTCACCCCTCCACTTT

d_gene: NA
j_gene: TRBJ1-3
v_gene: TRBV7-6
len: 14
CDR3aa: CASSSSTVSDTIYF
CDR3nt: TGTGCCAGCAGCTCCTCGACAGTCTCGGACACCATATATTTT

d_gene: TRBD2
j_gene: TRBJ2-7
v_gene: TRBV11-2
len: 14
CDR3aa: CASSFGGGIYEQYF
CDR3nt: TGTGCCAGCAGCTTCGGGGGGGGCATCTACGAGCAGTACTTC

d_gene: TRBD2
j_gene: TRBJ2-1
v_gene: TRBV7-2
len: 16
CDR3aa: CASSSIAGGPYNEQFF
CDR3nt: TGTGCCAGCAGCTCCATAGCGGGGGGGCCGTACAATGAGCAGTTCTTC

d_gene: NA
j_gene: TRBJ2-1
v_gene: TRBV12-5
len: 12
CDR3aa: CASGLRANEQFF
CDR3nt: TGTGCTAGTGGTTTGAGAGCTAATGAGCAGTTCTTC